These 27 T cell receptor beta chains came from one sample sequenced in a study of blood T cell repertoires in COVID-19. Only in-frame clones appear in the TCRdb table, and some are missing; sequencing was by immunoSEQ multiplex PCR. The sample lists just under 60,000 clones, around 80% occurring once. Source material: peripheral blood. The receptors derive from a man at least 80 years old with acute or convalescent COVID-19.

The V call is TRBV6-6, the J call TRBJ1-1, with D hard to call. The germline V gene encodes CDR1 MNHNY and CDR2 SVGAGI (reference sequence). V was trimmed by 1 base and J by 3 bases, leaving 6 bases between them. The CDR3 consists of 13 residues. The CDR3 DNA follows: TGTGCCAGCAGTTACTATGAGGACACTGAAGCTTTCTTT. Amino acids: CASSYYEDTEAFF.

This clone appeared a single time. V and J are TRBV25-1 and TRBJ1-6; 7 bases agree with TRBD1. Germline V gene sequence: CDR1 MGHDK, CDR2 SYGVNS. The CDR3 is 14 amino acids. The V gene end was trimmed by 2 bases and the J gene end by 9 bases; junction bases not matched to a gene: 4. The CDR3 bases are TGTGCCAGCAGTGAAACGGGACAGTCTTCACCCCTCCACTTT. This encodes CASSETGQSSPLHF.

J is TRBJ2-4 and V is TRBV11-3; TRBD1 agrees at 8 bases. V lost 6 bases to trimming and J lost 0 bases; unmatched junction nucleotides: 7. The germline gives CDR1 SGHNT, CDR2 YENEEA. The CDR3 consists of 16 residues. The DNA of the CDR3 is TGTGCCAGCAGTTCGGACAGGGCCCTAGCCAAAAACATTCAGTACTTC. Protein product: CASSSDRALAKNIQYF.

This clone was counted only a few times. The chain is built from TRBV5-1 and TRBJ2-3; possible D gene TRBD2, 6 bases. CDR3 size: 12 residues. The V gene lost 5 bases and the J gene lost 3 bases, with 7 bases spanning the gap. Germline V gene data show CDR1 as SGHRS and CDR2 as YFSETQ. The CDR3 here is CASREGTDTQYF. CDR3 sequence (DNA): TGCGCCAGCAGGGAGGGTACAGATACGCAGTATTTT.

The chain is built from TRBV29-1 and TRBJ2-5; D might be TRBD1 (6 bases). Germline loops: CDR1 SQVTM, CDR2 ANQGSEA. The CDR3 runs 14 residues. Trimming cost V 6 bases and J 4 bases, with 18 bases left between them. The CDR3 here is CSVTGPALGETQYF. Here the CDR3 DNA reads TGCAGCGTCACAGGGCCGGCCCTAGGAGAGACCCAGTACTTC.

The V call is TRBV3-1 (or the pseudogene TRBV3-2), the J call TRBJ2-7; tentative D call: TRBD1 (6 bases). In germline, CDR1 is LGHDT, CDR2 YNNKEL (reference sequence). Trimming removed 5 bases at V and 3 bases at J, with 14 bases between. CDR3 length: 14 residues. The DNA of the CDR3 is TGTGCCAGCAGCTATTATACACAGGGCTACGAGCAGTACTTC. This translates into CASSYYTQGYEQYF.

The chain employs TRBV18 and TRBJ2-7; tentative D call: TRBD2 (6 bases). The ends were cut back, 2 bases at V and 5 bases at J, with 7 bases in the middle. The CDR3 length is 12 residues. Germline values: CDR1 KGHSH, CDR2 LQKENI. CDR3 region: CASSPAGNEQYF. The CDR3 DNA reads TGTGCCAGCTCACCAGCGGGGAACGAGCAGTACTTC. The whole variable domain, filled in from reference TRBV18 and TRBJ2-7, reads NAGVMQNPRHLVRRRGQEARLRCSPMKGHSHVYWYRQLPEEGLKFMVYLQKENIIDESGMPKERFSAEFPKEGPSILRIQQVVRGDSAAYFCASSPAGNEQYFGPGTRLTVT.

The rearrangement links TRBV2 to TRBJ2-2; TRBD1 matches at 8 bases. V gave up 4 bases and J gave up 0 bases; unmatched junction bases: 4. The germline gives CDR1 SNHLY, CDR2 FYNNEI. The CDR3 runs to 16 residues. The DNA of the CDR3 is TGTGCCAGCAGTGTTCAGGGGGCGGCGAACACCGGGGAGCTGTTTTTT. Translation: CASSVQGAANTGELFF.

V is TRBV27 and J is TRBJ2-2; TRBD2 matches at 8 bases. The CDR3 has 15 amino acids. Germline CDR1 MNHEY, CDR2 SMNVEV (reference sequence). Germline trimming cut 5 bases from V and 5 bases from J; bases unmatched to any gene: 7. The CDR3 DNA sequence: TGTGCCAGCAGTCCCCGAAGCGGGAGTACCGGGGAGCTGTTTTTT. Translation gives CASSPRSGSTGELFF.

The gene calls are TRBV12-5 and TRBJ1-2; D is possibly TRBD1 (6 bases). CDR3 length: 13 amino acids. Germline V gene lookup returns CDR1 LGHNT and CDR2 FRNRAP. V was shortened by 5 bases and J by 2 bases, with 9 bases between the two germline ends. CDR3 in DNA: TGTGCTAGTGGTGGGGACACAAACTATGGCTACACCTTC. Amino acids: CASGGDTNYGYTF.

V and J are TRBV25-1 and TRBJ1-6, with TRBD1 matching 9 bases. This CDR3 contains 17 residues. Germline values: CDR1 MGHDK, CDR2 SYGVNS. V lost 4 bases to trimming and J lost 6 bases; unmatched junction nucleotides: 10. The CDR3 loop reads CASSVSSGTGTNSPLHF. As DNA, the CDR3 is TGTGCCAGCAGTGTCTCATCCGGGACAGGGACTAATTCACCCCTCCACTTT.

In this sample, this clone turned up a few times. The rearrangement uses TRBV6-5 and TRBJ1-2; TRBD1 agrees at 8 bases. Per germline, CDR1 MNHEY and CDR2 SVGAGI. Losses at the gene ends were 6 bases for V and 3 bases for J; bases not matched to a gene: 9. The CDR3 contains 15 residues. The CDR3: CASSADRASHYGYTF. CDR3 nucleotides: TGTGCCAGCAGCGCGGACAGGGCCTCTCACTATGGCTACACCTTC.

This chain links TRBV11-2 with TRBJ2-7; 10 positions match TRBD2. The CDR3 length is 18 residues. The V and J ends lost 5 bases and 4 bases, in that order; junction bases with no gene match: 17. Germline V gives CDR1 SGHAT, CDR2 FQNNGV. In DNA form, the CDR3 reads TGTGCCAGCAGCACTCTCGGCCCCTCTAGCGGGAGATCTTACGAGCAGTACTTC. This codes for CASSTLGPSSGRSYEQYF.

V and J are TRBV30 and TRBJ1-1; 7 bases map to TRBD1. The CDR3 length is 13 residues. Unmatched junction bases numbered 11, after V lost 7 bases and J lost 6 bases. The germline gives CDR1 GTSNPN, CDR2 SVGIG (reference sequence). This chain's CDR3 is CASDRALGAEAFF. DNA for the CDR3: TGTGCCTCTGACAGGGCCTTAGGCGCTGAAGCTTTCTTT.

This clone was observed a single time. The J gene is TRBJ2-3, the V gene TRBV5-1, with 10 bases fitting TRBD2. The V gene's germline CDR1 is SGHRS and CDR2 YFSETQ. V lost 0 bases, J lost 5 bases, and 3 bases stayed unmatched. The CDR3 spans 15 residues. CDR3 sequence (DNA): TGCGCCAGCAGCTTGGAACTAGCGGGGAAAGATACGCAGTATTTT. Translated: CASSLELAGKDTQYF. Drawing the rest from reference TRBV5-1 and TRBJ2-3, the complete variable domain is KAGVTQTPRYLIKTRGQQVTLSCSPISGHRSVSWYQQTPGQGLQFLFEYFSETQRNKGNFPGRFSGRQFSNSRSEMNVSTLELGDSALYLCASSLELAGKDTQYFGPGTRLTVL.

The chain links TRBV24-1 to TRBJ1-2, with D unresolved. Germline V gene data show CDR1 as KGHDR and CDR2 as SFDVKD. The CDR3 runs 14 residues. Trimming removed 7 bases from V and 5 bases from J, with 16 bases in between. The CDR3 region has the DNA TGTGCCACCAGCCGACGAGGGCTCTCTTATGGCTACACCTTC. This translates into CATSRRGLSYGYTF.

The chain uses TRBV5-6 and TRBJ1-6, with 9 positions matching TRBD1. Germline V gives CDR1 SGHDT, CDR2 YYEEEE. The junction had 5 bases not matched to a gene; V was cut back by 4 bases and J by 9 bases. This CDR3 is 14 amino acids long. Here the CDR3 DNA reads TGTGCCAGCAGCCCGGGACAGGGCGGTTCACCCCTCCACTTT. Its protein is CASSPGQGGSPLHF.

V is TRBV12-3 or TRBV12-4 and J is TRBJ2-4; D unresolved. Trimming stripped 2 bases from V and 4 bases from J, with 3 bases between. This CDR3 comprises 12 residues. The DNA for the CDR3 is TGTGCCAGCAGTTTACTAAAAAACATTCAGTACTTC. Protein: CASSLLKNIQYF.

This chain links TRBV10-3 with TRBJ2-6; TRBD1 matches 7 bases. The CDR3 length is 18 residues. V shed 0 bases, J shed 3 bases, and the junction held 8 bases outside the gene matches. In germline, CDR1 is ENHRY, CDR2 SYGVKD. The CDR3 DNA follows: TGTGCCATCAGTGAGTCGACAGGGCTGAGTGGTGGGGCCAACGTCCTGACTTTC. It is translated as CAISESTGLSGGANVLTF.

The CDR3 region has the DNA TGTGCCATCAGCTCGGCGGGCTCCACAGATACGCAGTATTTT. It translates to CAISSAGSTDTQYF. The rearrangement joins TRBV10-3 to TRBJ2-3, with D possibly TRBD2 on 5 matching bases. Germline CDR1 reads ENHRY; CDR2 reads SYGVKD. This CDR3 has 14 amino acids. Trimming took 6 bases from V and 2 from J, leaving 12 bases between them.

The rearrangement links TRBV9 to TRBJ2-7; the D is unclear. There are 16 residues in the CDR3. Germline V lookup: CDR1 SGDLS, CDR2 YYNGEE. Trimming took off 0 bases at V and 7 bases at J, with 20 bases between the two ends. CDR3: CASSVDSRVEIAEQYF. The CDR3 DNA reads TGTGCCAGCAGCGTAGATTCCCGGGTGGAGATCGCGGAGCAGTACTTC.

The chain couples TRBV7-8 to TRBJ2-7; D gene ambiguous. V lost 4 bases, J lost 1 base, and 5 bases lay in between. The CDR3 is 12 amino acids. Germline V CDR1 and CDR2: SGHVS, FQNEAQ. This CDR3 is CASSSNSYEQYF. The CDR3 coding sequence is TGTGCCAGCAGCTCTAATTCCTACGAGCAGTACTTC.

The CDR3 DNA is TGTGCCAGCAGTATTAGCGGGAGGGGCACAGATACGCAGTATTTT. This gives the protein CASSISGRGTDTQYF. V is TRBV2 and J is TRBJ2-3, with 11 nucleotides matching TRBD2. Germline assignment: CDR1 SNHLY and CDR2 FYNNEI. The CDR3 spans 15 residues. With 5 bases clipped from V and 1 base from J, the junction kept 2 bases outside the gene matches.

The chain joins TRBV3-1 (or the pseudogene TRBV3-2) to TRBJ2-5; D is ambiguous. The CDR3 has 13 residues. The V gene lost 4 bases and the J gene lost 3 bases, with 9 bases spanning the gap. Looked up from germline, CDR1 is LGHDT and CDR2 is YNNKEL (reference sequence). In DNA form, the CDR3 reads TGTGCCAGCAGCCGAAGTCCTAAAGAGACCCAGTACTTC. The encoded protein is CASSRSPKETQYF.

This rearrangement joins TRBV7-7 to TRBJ2-5; 8 nucleotides line up with TRBD1. This CDR3 has 15 amino acids. Trimming at V came to 5 bases and at J to 3 bases, leaving 8 bases not matched to a gene. The germline V gene encodes CDR1 SSHAT and CDR2 FNYEAQ (reference sequence). The CDR3: CASSQGQAREETQYF. The CDR3 DNA reads as TGTGCCAGCAGCCAGGGACAGGCCCGAGAAGAGACCCAGTACTTC.

This clone has just one count. Other DNA sequences of this sample code for an identical CDR3. The rearrangement joins TRBV3-1 (or the pseudogene TRBV3-2) to TRBJ1-1; no firm D call. CDR1 is LGHDT and CDR2 is YNNKEL in the germline V gene (reference sequence). V dropped 1 base and J dropped 1 base, with 7 bases sitting between them. The CDR3 consists of 14 residues. CDR3 sequence: CASSQGQKNTEAFF. CDR3 nucleotide sequence: TGTGCCAGCAGCCAAGGACAAAAGAACACTGAAGCTTTCTTT.

This clone was counted a few times. The chain is built from TRBV5-1 and TRBJ1-6; possibly TRBD1 for D (6 bases). The CDR3 sequence is 16 residues long. The germline V gene has CDR1 SGHRS and CDR2 YFSETQ. V dropped 4 bases and J dropped 7 bases, with 18 bases sitting between them. In DNA, the CDR3 is TGCGCCAGCAGCCAACTCCCCAGGGGTGGCAATTCACCCCTCCACTTT. Amino acids: CASSQLPRGGNSPLHF. Supplemented by reference TRBV5-1 and TRBJ1-6, the full variable domain reads KAGVTQTPRYLIKTRGQQVTLSCSPISGHRSVSWYQQTPGQGLQFLFEYFSETQRNKGNFPGRFSGRQFSNSRSEMNVSTLELGDSALYLCASSQLPRGGNSPLHFGNGTRLTVT.